The 29 T cell receptor beta chains listed next were all sequenced from one sample in a study of CD39 and CD103 CD8 tumor-infiltrating T cells (dated by TCRdb to about 2018). Library generation was performed with the immunoSEQ multiplex PCR assay. TCRdb obtained this table from immuneACCESS and retained in-frame rearrangements with V and J assigned. These tables miss some clones; where compared with another copy, unresolved V genes account for less than half of the shortfall, and the remainder is unexplained. The sample records 15,000 to 20,000 clones, about 90% of which are singletons. The top ten clonotypes cover approximately 4.5% of the sample. The specimen sequenced was CD8+ T cells sorted from blood. This specimen's cell subset or site label, interpreted: total memory CD8 T cells (CD45RA-CCR7+/-) from blood or uninvolved lymph node. These receptors were collected from a human donor with head and neck squamous cell carcinoma.

This chain connects TRBV19 to TRBJ2-7, with TRBD2 identical over 7 bases. Germline CDR1 is LNHDA and CDR2 is SQIVND (reference sequence). V trimming: 3 bases; J trimming: 5 bases; junction bases outside the gene matches: 10. CDR3 length: 15 residues. The CDR3 DNA sequence: TGTGCCAGTAGTATCCCCGGGGGGATCGGGAACGAGCAGTACTTC. This sequence encodes CASSIPGGIGNEQYF.

The V gene is TRBV6-7, the J gene TRBJ2-1, with 7 bases lining up with TRBD2. TRBV6-7 has ORF status, its function being uncertain. The CDR3 is made up of 14 amino acids. Trimming took 6 bases from V and 5 from J; bases not matched to a gene: 7. CDR3 sequence reads: CASRGDLADNEQFF. The CDR3 nucleotides read TGTGCCAGCAGGGGAGACCTAGCGGACAATGAGCAGTTCTTC.

The gene calls are TRBV5-4 and TRBJ1-1; TRBD1 might be the D (5 bases). Trimming shortened V by 0 bases and J by 3 bases, and 15 bases separated the two germline ends. The CDR3 spans 16 residues. In germline, CDR1 is SGHNT, CDR2 YYREEE (reference sequence). This CDR3 is CASSLVKGSVDTEAFF. CDR3 DNA sequence: TGTGCCAGCAGCTTGGTTAAGGGGAGTGTAGACACTGAAGCTTTCTTT.

The chain joins TRBV9 to TRBJ2-7, with 7 positions matching TRBD1. V dropped 4 bases and J dropped 2; count of bases not matched to a gene: 9. Germline V gene data show CDR1 as SGDLS and CDR2 as YYNGEE. The CDR3 totals 15 residues. The CDR3 reads CASSPGGDSTYEQYF. The CDR3 coding sequence is TGTGCCAGCAGCCCGGGTGGGGACAGCACCTACGAGCAGTACTTC.

This clone is a singleton in its sample. J is TRBJ2-7 and V is TRBV11-3; D is unclear. The V gene lost 5 bases and the J gene lost 2 bases, with 13 bases spanning the gap. Germline V gives CDR1 SGHNT, CDR2 YENEEA. The CDR3 consists of 14 residues. CDR3 DNA: TGTGCCAGCAGCACCAGCCTTTCCCCCTACGAGCAGTACTTC. This codes for CASSTSLSPYEQYF.

The count of this clone is one. The V and J genes are TRBV5-1 and TRBJ2-1; 11 nucleotides match TRBD2. CDR1 is SGHRS and CDR2 is YFSETQ in the germline V gene. V shed 1 base and J 4 bases; nucleotides not matched to a gene: 4. The CDR3 has 16 amino acids. The DNA for the CDR3 is TGCGCCAGCAGCTTGTTAGCGGGGGGGCTATACAATGAGCAGTTCTTC. Translated: CASSLLAGGLYNEQFF. Full variable domain (remainder filled in from reference TRBV5-1 and TRBJ2-1): KAGVTQTPRYLIKTRGQQVTLSCSPISGHRSVSWYQQTPGQGLQFLFEYFSETQRNKGNFPGRFSGRQFSNSRSEMNVSTLELGDSALYLCASSLLAGGLYNEQFFGPGTRLTVL.

This clone was seen once. The V and J genes are TRBV5-4 and TRBJ2-2; D remains unclear. The CDR3 extends over 15 amino acids. V was shortened by 6 bases and J by 4 bases, with 16 bases between the two germline ends. CDR1 and CDR2 from the germline V gene are SGHNT and YYREEE (reference sequence). CDR3 residues: CASNDKVGFTGELFF. Here the CDR3 DNA reads TGTGCCAGCAACGATAAAGTGGGGTTCACCGGGGAGCTGTTTTTT.

The V gene is TRBV6-6, the J gene TRBJ1-1, with D unclear. V lost 6 bases and J lost 1, with 15 bases in between. The CDR3 runs to 15 residues. In germline, CDR1 is MNHNY, CDR2 SVGAGI (reference sequence). The CDR3 DNA sequence: TGTGCCAGCAGCCGTTGGGGTACATCGAACACTGAAGCTTTCTTT. Protein product: CASSRWGTSNTEAFF.

The J gene is TRBJ2-5, the V gene TRBV9; no reliable D call. This CDR3 comprises 14 residues. V lost 4 bases and J 2 bases, leaving 12 bases between the germline ends. In germline, CDR1 is SGDLS, CDR2 YYNGEE. The CDR3 is CASSHLGMQETQYF. In DNA, the CDR3 is TGTGCCAGCAGCCACCTTGGGATGCAAGAGACCCAGTACTTC. The complete variable domain, with remaining parts taken from reference TRBV9 and TRBJ2-5, reads DSGVTQTPKHLITATGQRVTLRCSPRSGDLSVYWYQQSLDQGLQFLIQYYNGEERAKGNILERFSAQQFPDLHSELNLSSLELGDSALYFCASSHLGMQETQYFGPGTRLLVL.

The chain joins TRBV19 to TRBJ1-5, with 9 bases fitting TRBD1. The CDR3 is 15 residues long. The germline V gene has CDR1 LNHDA and CDR2 SQIVND (reference sequence). J was trimmed by 4 bases and V by 5 bases; bases with no gene match: 6. CDR3 sequence: CASSPTGGNNQPQHF. CDR3 DNA: TGTGCCAGTAGTCCCACAGGGGGCAATAATCAGCCCCAGCATTTT.

The chain couples TRBV5-6 to TRBJ1-6; no firm D call. The CDR3 sequence is 13 residues long. V lost 2 bases and J 9 bases, leaving 9 bases between the germline ends. CDR1 and CDR2 from the germline V gene are SGHDT and YYEEEE. The CDR3 bases are TGTGCCAGCAGCTTATCACAAAGTTCACCCCTCCACTTT. This codes for CASSLSQSSPLHF. Full variable domain (rest looked up from reference TRBV5-6 and TRBJ1-6): DAGVTQSPTHLIKTRGQQVTLRCSPKSGHDTVSWYQQALGQGPQFIFQYYEEEERQRGNFPDRFSGHQFPNYSSELNVNALLLGDSALYLCASSLSQSSPLHFGNGTRLTVT.

This chain joins TRBV4-1 and TRBJ2-7; no reliable D call. V was pared by 2 bases and J by 5 bases, with 16 bases between. Germline V gene lookup returns CDR1 MGHRA and CDR2 YSYEKL. The CDR3 runs 15 residues. The CDR3 spells CASSQKQSGVDEQYF. The CDR3 DNA sequence: TGCGCCAGCAGCCAAAAACAAAGTGGGGTCGACGAGCAGTACTTC.

The V call is TRBV7-2, the J call TRBJ2-7; D uncertain. Germline V gene sequence: CDR1 SGHTA, CDR2 FQGNSA. Trimming took 1 base from V and 3 from J, leaving 13 bases between them. The CDR3 length is 15 residues. The CDR3 spells CASSLGPPSSYEQYF. In DNA, the CDR3 is TGTGCCAGCAGCTTAGGTCCCCCCAGCAGCTACGAGCAGTACTTC.

The sample holds a few counts of this clone. The genes are TRBV2 and TRBJ1-5, with a weak D call TRBD1 (5 bases). Per the germline V gene, CDR1 is SNHLY and CDR2 is FYNNEI. The CDR3 is made up of 14 amino acids. Trimming took off 3 bases at V and 6 bases at J, with 12 bases between the two ends. The CDR3 sequence is CASSDFGGGQPQHF. CDR3 nucleotides: TGTGCCAGCAGTGATTTTGGGGGAGGTCAGCCCCAGCATTTT.

This clone was seen once. V gene TRBV2 combines with J gene TRBJ2-3; tentative D call: TRBD1 (6 bases). The CDR3 loop spans 17 amino acids. Trimming removed 6 bases at V and 0 bases at J, with 19 bases between. Germline CDR1 SNHLY, CDR2 FYNNEI. The CDR3 sequence is CASRGAGPVWSTDTQYF. The CDR3 DNA is TGTGCCAGCAGGGGGGCAGGGCCTGTTTGGAGCACAGATACGCAGTATTTT. Full variable domain (remainder filled in from reference TRBV2 and TRBJ2-3): EPEVTQTPSHQVTQMGQEVILRCVPISNHLYFYWYRQILGQKVEFLVSFYNNEISEKSEIFDDQFSVERPDGSNFTLKIRSTKLEDSAMYFCASRGAGPVWSTDTQYFGPGTRLTVL.

This rearrangement joins TRBV6-4 to TRBJ1-2; D is ambiguous. Deletions cut 7 bases from V and 1 base from J, with 7 bases between. The CDR3 has 12 residues. Germline values: CDR1 MRHNA, CDR2 SNTAGT. CDR3 coding DNA: TGTGCCAGCAATGCAATTAACTATGGCTACACCTTC. Residues: CASNAINYGYTF.

The chain uses TRBV29-1 and TRBJ2-7; the match to TRBD1 covers 9 bases. Germline CDR1 is SQVTM and CDR2 is ANQGSEA. J was trimmed by 2 bases and V by 3 bases; bases with no gene match: 5. CDR3 length: 14 amino acids. CDR3 sequence (DNA): TGCAGCGTTGACCCCGGGACAGGGCCCTACGAGCAGTACTTC. This codes for CSVDPGTGPYEQYF.

The rearrangement links TRBV4-2 to TRBJ1-2, with D perhaps TRBD1 (5 bases). Germline CDR1 reads LGHNA; CDR2 reads YNFKEQ. V was trimmed by 1 base and J by 5 bases, leaving 14 bases between them. CDR3 length equals 15 residues. CDR3 residues: CASSQVMGGNYGYTF. CDR3 nucleotide sequence: TGTGCCAGCAGCCAAGTGATGGGGGGTAATTATGGCTACACCTTC.

Remarks on this clone: A read error may produce the germline difference seen at one junction end. The gene calls are TRBV27 and TRBJ1-2; D remains unclear. The CDR3 runs 10 residues. Looked up from germline, CDR1 is MNHEY and CDR2 is SMNVEV (reference sequence). DNA for the CDR3: TGCCATATCGTTCCGCCTGGCTACACCTTC. Its translation: CHIVPPGYTF.

This rearrangement joins TRBV27 to TRBJ1-2, with D tentatively TRBD1 (6 bases). The CDR3 length is 14 residues. Trimming shortened V by 4 bases and J by 5 bases, and 14 bases separated the two germline ends. The germline V gene encodes CDR1 MNHEY and CDR2 SMNVEV (reference sequence). The CDR3 loop reads CASSSGAGLYGYTF. The CDR3 bases are TGTGCCAGCAGTTCAGGGGCCGGCTTATATGGCTACACCTTC.

This clone has only one observation. The chain has TRBV30 and TRBJ1-6; D unclear. The length of the CDR3 is 14 residues. Trimming took 2 bases from V and 4 from J, leaving 9 bases between them. Per germline, CDR1 GTSNPN and CDR2 SVGIG (reference sequence). The CDR3 coding sequence is TGTGCCTGGAGTATTACAGCATATAATTCACCCCTCCACTTT. It is translated as CAWSITAYNSPLHF.

The V gene is TRBV11-2, the J gene TRBJ1-6; weak D call: TRBD1 (5 bases). The germline V gene encodes CDR1 SGHAT and CDR2 FQNNGV. The CDR3 spans 17 residues. The germline V and J ends were trimmed by 2 bases and 3 bases, with 14 bases remaining between them. CDR3 DNA sequence: TGTGCCAGCAGCTTAAATCAGGGTATAGTCTATAATTCACCCCTCCACTTT. Translated, it gives CASSLNQGIVYNSPLHF.

CDR3 protein: CASSEGTDIYNSPLHF. In DNA, the CDR3 is TGTGCCAGCAGTGAGGGAACAGATATCTATAATTCACCCCTCCACTTT. The chain carries TRBV2 and TRBJ1-6; no clear D. The CDR3 consists of 16 residues. Germline CDR1 reads SNHLY; CDR2 reads FYNNEI. V lost 3 bases to trimming and J lost 3 bases, with 12 bases between them. Full variable domain (rest looked up from reference TRBV2 and TRBJ1-6): EPEVTQTPSHQVTQMGQEVILRCVPISNHLYFYWYRQILGQKVEFLVSFYNNEISEKSEIFDDQFSVERPDGSNFTLKIRSTKLEDSAMYFCASSEGTDIYNSPLHFGNGTRLTVT.

The CDR3 DNA follows: TGTGCCAGCAGTTTATCGGTAGGTGGGAACACTGAAGCTTTCTTT. It is translated as CASSLSVGGNTEAFF. The V and J genes are TRBV27 and TRBJ1-1, with D unclear. V was clipped by 0 bases and J by 1 base, with 9 bases between them. CDR3 length: 15 residues. Germline V gives CDR1 MNHEY, CDR2 SMNVEV (reference sequence).

The chain links TRBV13 to TRBJ2-1; D is unclear. V shed 4 bases and J shed 3 bases, with 22 bases lying between them. Germline V gene lookup returns CDR1 PRHDT and CDR2 FYEKMQ (reference sequence). The CDR3 length is 18 residues. Written as DNA, the CDR3 is TGTGCCAGCAGCTCGGCCGGCCTAGGACCGACCATCTACAATGAGCAGTTCTTC. It is translated as CASSSAGLGPTIYNEQFF.

V and J are TRBV19 and TRBJ2-2; TRBD2 matches at 10 bases. The germline V gene has CDR1 LNHDA and CDR2 SQIVND (reference sequence). The CDR3 extends over 16 amino acids. The ends lost 5 bases at V and 5 bases at J; junction bases unmatched: 8. DNA for the CDR3: TGTGCCAGTAGTGTGGCTAGCGGGGGAATTACCGGGGAGCTGTTTTTT. Its protein is CASSVASGGITGELFF.

A few counts support this clone. The chain joins TRBV19 to TRBJ1-1; TRBD1 matches 9 bases. Germline CDR1 is LNHDA and CDR2 is SQIVND (reference sequence). The CDR3 runs to 14 residues. V shed 5 bases, J shed 4 bases, and the junction held 5 bases outside the gene matches. CDR3 DNA sequence: TGTGCCAGTAGTTGGGGACAGGGCTCCACTGAAGCTTTCTTT. Its translation: CASSWGQGSTEAFF.

The rearrangement joins TRBV10-3 to TRBJ2-3, with D possibly being TRBD1 (5 bases). This CDR3 is built from 14 residues. The V gene lost 9 bases and the J gene lost 2 bases, with 15 bases spanning the gap. Germline CDR1 ENHRY, CDR2 SYGVKD. The CDR3 sequence is CAIQGVSHTDTQYF. The CDR3 DNA follows: TGTGCCATACAAGGGGTCTCTCACACAGATACGCAGTATTTT.

The chain couples TRBV28 to TRBJ1-4; possibly TRBD1 for D (5 bases). Per the germline V gene, CDR1 is MDHEN and CDR2 is SYDVKM. V lost 2 bases and J lost 7, with 11 bases in between. CDR3 length: 14 amino acids. The CDR3 sequence: CASSLLRDSEKLFF. The CDR3 DNA reads as TGTGCCAGCAGTTTACTCAGGGATAGTGAAAAACTGTTTTTT.